The T cell receptor beta chain under discussion was sequenced for a study of control samples from healthy donors and cancer patients. Using immunoSEQ multiplex PCR, the repertoire was profiled, and TCRdb retains in-frame clones only, with some absent. The data contain around 12,000 clones, roughly 93% of them singletons. Unmatched junction bases numbered 6, after V lost 3 bases and J lost 4 bases. CDR1 is SEHNR, CDR2 FQNEAQ, per germline (reference sequence). The CDR3 consists of 16 residues. The sequenced sample consisted of PBMCs. The V and J genes are TRBV7-9 and TRBJ2-1, with 10 bases aligning to TRBD1. The origin of this receptor is a man at least 80 years old with lung cancer. The CDR3 loop is CASSFRRDRGYNEQFF. The CDR3 DNA reads as TGTGCCAGCAGCTTCCGCCGGGACAGGGGATACAATGAGCAGTTCTTC.